A single sample gave rise to the 11 T cell receptor beta chains below, sequenced in a study of OX40 agonist ivuxolimab in advanced cancers. Sequencing used immunoSEQ multiplex PCR; TCRdb keeps in-frame clones, though not all of them. The sample holds more than 40,000 clones, 80% to 90% seen once. Sample: CD4+ or CD8+ T cells sorted from blood, taken in a trial of the OX40 agonist ivuxolimab. Source of these receptors: an adult with an advanced solid tumor such as melanoma, head and neck, liver or kidney cancer.

This chain connects TRBV9 to TRBJ2-6, with TRBD1 identical over 10 bases. V lost 5 bases, J lost 2 bases, and 1 base stayed unmatched. CDR3 length: 15 amino acids. Germline-derived CDR1 and CDR2 are SGDLS and YYNGEE. The CDR3: CASSGQGAGANVLTF. The CDR3 DNA reads as TGTGCCAGCAGTGGACAGGGGGCTGGGGCCAACGTCCTGACTTTC.

V usage is TRBV15 and J usage is TRBJ2-1; 9 nucleotides agree with TRBD1. Germline-derived CDR1 and CDR2 are LNHNV and YYDKDF (reference sequence). V shed 2 bases and J 8 bases; nucleotides not matched to a gene: 7. The CDR3 contains 15 residues. The CDR3 DNA sequence: TGTGCCACCAGCAGATCCGGGACAGGGCGATATGAGCAGTTCTTC. It yields the protein CATSRSGTGRYEQFF.

Only a few counts were recorded for this clone. The V gene is TRBV5-1, the J gene TRBJ1-6; 9 nucleotides line up with TRBD1. The V and J ends lost 0 bases and 10 bases, in that order; junction bases with no gene match: 2. CDR1 and CDR2 from the germline V gene are SGHRS and YFSETQ. This CDR3 spans 14 amino acids. The CDR3 DNA reads TGCGCCAGCAGCTTGGGGACAGGGGCCTCACCCCTCCACTTT. Its protein product is CASSLGTGASPLHF.

V is TRBV6-6 and J is TRBJ2-1; 7 bases fit TRBD1. Germline V gives CDR1 MNHNY, CDR2 SVGAGI (reference sequence). There are 16 residues in the CDR3. The V segment lost 8 bases and the J segment 0 bases; nucleotides outside the gene matches: 10. The CDR3: CASRRDSLSSYNEQFF. As DNA, the CDR3 is TGTGCCAGCCGAAGGGACAGCCTCAGCTCCTACAATGAGCAGTTCTTC.

The CDR3 loop is CASSPRGQNYEQYF. Here the CDR3 DNA reads TGCGCCAGCAGCCCAAGGGGGCAGAACTACGAGCAGTACTTC. The chain links TRBV4-3 to TRBJ2-7, with 7 bases identical to TRBD1. V dropped 4 bases and J dropped 3; count of bases not matched to a gene: 6. CDR1 and CDR2 from the germline V gene are LGHNA and YSLEER. The CDR3 has 14 amino acids.

The rearrangement joins TRBV27 to TRBJ1-2; TRBD1 might be the D (5 bases). There are 18 residues in the CDR3. The ends were cut back, 5 bases at V and 6 bases at J, with 28 bases in the middle. Germline lookup yields CDR1 MNHEY and CDR2 SMNVEV (reference sequence). The CDR3 loop is CASSPLTGTLHSRDGYTF. The CDR3 DNA follows: TGTGCCAGCAGTCCGCTAACAGGAACCCTACATAGCAGGGATGGCTACACCTTC.

This chain uses TRBV4-2 with TRBJ2-3, with 8 bases lining up with TRBD2. Germline CDR1 and CDR2: LGHNA and YNFKEQ. The CDR3 is 14 amino acids. With 4 bases clipped from V and 5 bases from J, the junction kept 5 bases outside the gene matches. CDR3 DNA: TGTGCCAGCAGCCCCGGGGGGGGAGGAGATACGCAGTATTTT. Its translation is CASSPGGGGDTQYF.

J is TRBJ2-1 and V is TRBV29-1, with TRBD2 as a possible D gene (6 bases). Germline lookup yields CDR1 SQVTM and CDR2 ANQGSEA. The germline V and J ends were trimmed by 3 bases and 15 bases, with 6 bases remaining between them. CDR3 length equals 8 residues. The CDR3 region has the DNA TGCAGCGTTGAGGGGGGGTTCTTC. Residues: CSVEGGFF.

The rearrangement joins TRBV25-1 to TRBJ1-2; 9 bases map to TRBD1. Germline assignment: CDR1 MGHDK and CDR2 SYGVNS. CDR3 length: 15 residues. With 5 bases clipped from V and 4 bases from J, the junction kept 8 bases outside the gene matches. The CDR3 is CASSPRDRVGYGYTF. The CDR3 nucleotides are TGTGCCAGCAGTCCCAGGGACAGGGTCGGCTATGGCTACACCTTC.

The CDR3: CASSLGGYEAFF. The CDR3 nucleotides are TGTGCCAGCAGCTTAGGGGGTTATGAAGCTTTCTTT. The V call is TRBV13, the J call TRBJ1-1; D unclear. Looked up from germline, CDR1 is PRHDT and CDR2 is FYEKMQ (reference sequence). The V end was cut by 0 bases, the J end by 7 bases, with 6 bases between. This CDR3 has 12 residues.

The genes are TRBV30 and TRBJ1-1; tentative D call: TRBD1 (6 bases). CDR1 is GTSNPN, CDR2 SVGIG, per germline (reference sequence). This CDR3 has 14 residues. Trimming cost V 0 bases and J 5 bases, with 13 bases left between them. The CDR3 DNA sequence: TGTGCCTGGAGTGTAATAACAGGGAGTACTGAAGCTTTCTTT. It encodes CAWSVITGSTEAFF.